A selection of T cell receptor beta chains follows, all from one sample in a study of T cell responses to AZD1222 COVID-19 vaccine. Method: immunoSEQ multiplex PCR; TCRdb's copy keeps in-frame clones and lacks some. The sample yields 100,000 to 120,000 clones, 87% seen once. The sequencing used peripheral blood, collected on day 0 of AZD1222 vaccination. Receptors were obtained from an adult in good health. The CDR3 runs from the conserved cysteine through the conserved F or W. A D gene is named only where the DNA matches it firmly. A row's size may be missing; if present it is once, few, many or a size class.

clone_size	v_call	d_call	j_call	cdr3_aa	cdr3_nt
NA	TRBV5-1	TRBD1	TRBJ1-2	CASSLGGQGVNGYTF	TGCGCCAGCAGCTTGGGGGGACAGGGTGTCAATGGCTACACCTTC
NA	TRBV5-1	NA	TRBJ1-2	CASSWTMTDGYTF	TGCGCCAGCAGCTGGACCATGACAGATGGCTACACCTTC
NA	TRBV5-6	NA	TRBJ1-1	CASRSTFGGSNTEAFF	TGTGCCAGCAGATCTACCTTCGGAGGATCGAACACTGAAGCTTTCTTT
NA	TRBV5-4	NA	TRBJ1-1	CASSLGGRNTEAFF	TGTGCCAGCAGCTTGGGGGGGCGGAACACTGAAGCTTTCTTT
NA	TRBV12-3/TRBV12-4	NA	TRBJ1-2	CASKPGYNYGYTF	TGTGCCAGCAAGCCAGGGTATAACTATGGCTACACCTTC
NA	TRBV19	TRBD2	TRBJ2-3	CASRAHRSGSADTQYF	TGTGCCAGTAGAGCTCACCGCAGCGGGAGTGCAGATACGCAGTATTTT
NA	TRBV9	NA	TRBJ2-7	CASSALGSGHEQYF	TGTGCCAGCAGCGCGCTAGGATCTGGGCACGAGCAGTACTTC
NA	TRBV3-1/TRBV3-2	NA	TRBJ2-1	CASSRSGASYNEQFF	TGTGCCAGCAGCCGATCGGGGGCGTCCTACAATGAGCAGTTCTTC
NA	TRBV30	NA	TRBJ1-2	CAWSVGGGYGYTF	TGTGCCTGGAGTGTCGGGGGGGGCTATGGCTACACCTTC
NA	TRBV2	TRBD1	TRBJ2-7	CASIPTGTGPKQYF	TGTGCCAGCATCCCCACGGGGACAGGCCCGAAGCAGTACTTC
NA	TRBV19	NA	TRBJ1-2	CASSIDSGFSGDYTF	TGTGCCAGTAGTATCGACTCGGGATTTTCTGGTGACTACACCTTC
once	TRBV2	NA	TRBJ2-7	CASLGPNVPEQYF	TGTGCCAGCCTCGGACCGAACGTCCCCGAGCAGTACTTC
once	TRBV7-2	TRBD2	TRBJ2-7	CASRPTLAGEIEQYF	TGTGCCAGCAGACCTACCCTAGCGGGGGAGATTGAGCAGTACTTC
NA	TRBV5-6	TRBD1	TRBJ1-5	CASSYSGTEQPQHF	TGTGCCAGCAGCTATTCCGGGACAGAGCAGCCCCAGCATTTT
once	TRBV28	TRBD1	TRBJ1-2	CASSPLQGRYGYTF	TGTGCCAGCAGTCCTCTACAGGGGAGGTATGGCTACACCTTC
NA	TRBV30	NA	TRBJ2-1	CAWRGTVYNEQFF	TGTGCCTGGAGGGGAACCGTATACAATGAGCAGTTCTTC
NA	TRBV27	NA	TRBJ2-7	CASSSRMSAYEQYF	TGTGCCAGCAGTTCCCGAATGTCTGCCTACGAGCAGTACTTC
NA	TRBV4-3	NA	TRBJ1-2	CASSRDIGGDYGYTF	TGCGCCAGCAGCCGGGACATCGGGGGGGACTATGGCTACACCTTC
few	TRBV10-1	NA	TRBJ2-1	CASRADRQQFF	TGCGCCAGCAGGGCGGACAGACAGCAGTTCTTC
NA	TRBV28	NA	TRBJ1-3	CASTRVPGNTIYF	TGTGCCAGCACCAGGGTCCCTGGAAACACCATATATTTT
NA	TRBV5-1	TRBD1	TRBJ2-4	CASSLPRGTTKNIQYF	TGCGCCAGCAGCTTGCCCAGGGGGACAACCAAAAACATTCAGTACTTC
NA	TRBV18	TRBD2	TRBJ2-2	CASSPRSGANTGELFF	TGTGCCAGCTCACCACGCAGCGGGGCGAACACCGGGGAGCTGTTTTTT
once	TRBV7-6	NA	TRBJ1-4	CASSRLGGTNEKLFF	TGTGCCAGCAGCCGTTTGGGGGGGACTAATGAAAAACTGTTTTTT